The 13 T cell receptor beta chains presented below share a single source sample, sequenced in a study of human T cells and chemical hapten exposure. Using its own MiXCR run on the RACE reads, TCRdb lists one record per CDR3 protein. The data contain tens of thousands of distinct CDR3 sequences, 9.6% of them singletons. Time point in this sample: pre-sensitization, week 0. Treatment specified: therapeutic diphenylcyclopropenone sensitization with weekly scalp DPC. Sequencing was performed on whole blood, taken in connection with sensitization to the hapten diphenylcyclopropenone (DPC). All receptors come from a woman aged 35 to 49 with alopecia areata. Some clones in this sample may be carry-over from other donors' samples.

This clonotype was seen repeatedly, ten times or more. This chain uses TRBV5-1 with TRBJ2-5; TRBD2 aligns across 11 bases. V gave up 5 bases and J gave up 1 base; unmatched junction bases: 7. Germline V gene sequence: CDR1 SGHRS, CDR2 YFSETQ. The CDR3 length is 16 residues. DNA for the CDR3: TGCGCCAGCAGATGGGGGACTAGCGGCTTCCAAGAGACCCAGTACTTC. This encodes CASRWGTSGFQETQYF.

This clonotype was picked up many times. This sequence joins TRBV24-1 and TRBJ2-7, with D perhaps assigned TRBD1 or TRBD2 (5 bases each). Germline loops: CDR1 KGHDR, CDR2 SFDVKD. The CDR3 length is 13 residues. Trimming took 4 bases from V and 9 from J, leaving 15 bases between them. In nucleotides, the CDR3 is TGTGCCACCAGTGACTCCGGGACCTCTCGGCAGTACTTC. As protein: CATSDSGTSRQYF.

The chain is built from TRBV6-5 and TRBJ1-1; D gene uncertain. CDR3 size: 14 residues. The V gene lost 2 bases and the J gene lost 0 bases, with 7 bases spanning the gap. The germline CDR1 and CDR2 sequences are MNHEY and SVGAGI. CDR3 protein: CASSYGQMNTEAFF. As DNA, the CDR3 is TGTGCCAGCAGTTACGGGCAAATGAACACTGAAGCTTTCTTT.

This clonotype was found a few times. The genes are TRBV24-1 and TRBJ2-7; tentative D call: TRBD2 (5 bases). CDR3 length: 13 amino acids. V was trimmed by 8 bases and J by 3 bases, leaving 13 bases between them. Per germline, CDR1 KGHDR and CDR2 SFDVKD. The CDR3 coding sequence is TGTGCCACCAAAGAGGGATTCAGCTACGAGCAGTACTTC. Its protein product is CATKEGFSYEQYF.

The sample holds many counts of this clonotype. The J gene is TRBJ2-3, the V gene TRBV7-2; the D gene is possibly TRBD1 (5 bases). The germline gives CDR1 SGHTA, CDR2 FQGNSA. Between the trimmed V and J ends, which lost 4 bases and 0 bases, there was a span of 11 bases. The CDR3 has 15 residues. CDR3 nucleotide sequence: TGTGCCAGCAGCTCTCTCGACAGCAGCACAGATACGCAGTATTTT. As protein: CASSSLDSSTDTQYF.

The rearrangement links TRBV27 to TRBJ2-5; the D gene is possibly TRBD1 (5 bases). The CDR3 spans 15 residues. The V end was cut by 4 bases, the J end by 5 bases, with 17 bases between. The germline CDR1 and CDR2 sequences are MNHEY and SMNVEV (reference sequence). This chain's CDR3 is CASSSSSGLGETQYF. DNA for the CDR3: TGTGCCAGCAGTTCCTCATCAGGGTTGGGGGAGACCCAGTACTTC.

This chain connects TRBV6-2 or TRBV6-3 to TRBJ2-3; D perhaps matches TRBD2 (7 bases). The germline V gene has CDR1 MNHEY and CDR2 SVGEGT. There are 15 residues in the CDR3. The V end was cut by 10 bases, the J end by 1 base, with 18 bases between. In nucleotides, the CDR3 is TGTGCCACACAGGAGGGGGGGATGGGCACAGATACGCAGTATTTT. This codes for CATQEGGMGTDTQYF.

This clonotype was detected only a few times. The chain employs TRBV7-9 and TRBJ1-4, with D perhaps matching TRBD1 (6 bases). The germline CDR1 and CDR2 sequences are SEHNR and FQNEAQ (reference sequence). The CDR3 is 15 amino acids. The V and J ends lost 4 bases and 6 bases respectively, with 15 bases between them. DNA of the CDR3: TGTGCCAGCAGCTCCATCGGCACAGGGCATGAAAAACTGTTTTTT. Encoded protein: CASSSIGTGHEKLFF. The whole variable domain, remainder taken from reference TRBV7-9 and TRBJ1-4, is DTGVSQNPRHKITKRGQNVTFRCDPISEHNRLYWYRQTLGQGPEFLTYFQNEAQLEKSRLLSDRFSAERPKGSFSTLEIQRTEQGDSAMYLCASSSIGTGHEKLFFGSGTQLSVL.

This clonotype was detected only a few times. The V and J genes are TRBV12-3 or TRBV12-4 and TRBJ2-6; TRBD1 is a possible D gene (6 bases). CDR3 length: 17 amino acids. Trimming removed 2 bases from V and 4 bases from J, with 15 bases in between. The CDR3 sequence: CASSLQMGASGANVLTF. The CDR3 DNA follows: TGTGCCAGCAGTTTACAGATGGGGGCGTCCGGGGCCAACGTCCTGACTTTC.

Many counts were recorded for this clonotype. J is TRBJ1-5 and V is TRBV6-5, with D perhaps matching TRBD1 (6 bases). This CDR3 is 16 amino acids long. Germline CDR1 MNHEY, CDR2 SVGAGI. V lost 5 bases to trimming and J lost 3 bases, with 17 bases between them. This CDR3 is CASSHRSRGDNQPQHF. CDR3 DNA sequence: TGTGCCAGCAGTCATCGTAGTAGGGGGGACAATCAGCCCCAGCATTTT.

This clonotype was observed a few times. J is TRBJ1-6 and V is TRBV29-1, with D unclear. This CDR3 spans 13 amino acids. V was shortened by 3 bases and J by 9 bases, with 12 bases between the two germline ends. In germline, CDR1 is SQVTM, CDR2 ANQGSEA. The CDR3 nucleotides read TGCAGCGTTGAGGTCACCCGTGGTTCACCCCTCCACTTT. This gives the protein CSVEVTRGSPLHF.

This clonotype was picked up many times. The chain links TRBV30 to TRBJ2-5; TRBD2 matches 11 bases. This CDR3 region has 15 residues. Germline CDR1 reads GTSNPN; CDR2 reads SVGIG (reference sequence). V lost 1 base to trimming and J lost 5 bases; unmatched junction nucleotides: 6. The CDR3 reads CAWSGSGGALETQYF. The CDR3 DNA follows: TGTGCCTGGAGTGGTAGCGGGGGGGCTTTGGAGACCCAGTACTTC.

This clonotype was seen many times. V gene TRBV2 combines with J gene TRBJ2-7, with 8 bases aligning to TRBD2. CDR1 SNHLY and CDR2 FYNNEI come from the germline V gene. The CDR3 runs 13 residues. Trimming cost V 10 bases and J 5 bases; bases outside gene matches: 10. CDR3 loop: CATRGGVWHEQYF. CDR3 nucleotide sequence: TGTGCCACCCGGGGGGGGGTATGGCACGAGCAGTACTTC.